This T cell receptor (beta chain) was sequenced during a study of shared clonotypes between healthy human individuals. Trimming took 0 bases from V and 2 from J, leaving 5 bases between them. The CDR3 contains 14 residues. Germline values: CDR1 LGHNA, CDR2 YSLEER. Clones were sequenced by immunoSEQ multiplex PCR, and TCRdb holds only the in-frame ones, with some missing. The data hold 1.5 million to 2.5 million clones, with about 95% observed a single time. Turning to this clone: In the same sample, other DNA sequences code for this CDR3.

Naive CD8 isolation took CD45RO-negative cells positively selected for CCR7 and excluded terminally differentiated effector memory CD45RA+ cells. Sequenced: naive CD8+ T cells sorted from blood. The V call is TRBV4-3, the J call TRBJ2-1; D is unresolved. The sequence derives from a man younger than 35 in good health. The CDR3: CASSQDRTYNEQFF. The CDR3 DNA sequence: TGCGCCAGCAGCCAAGATCGAACCTACAATGAGCAGTTCTTC.